This passage covers 14 T cell receptor beta chains from one sample sequenced in a study of CD8+ T cells in alopecia areata. Following extraction, RNA underwent reverse transcription to cDNA, which served as the sequencing template. The protocol was immunoSEQ multiplex PCR, while the TCRdb copy is restricted to in-frame clones and leaves out a portion. This sample comprises roughly 120,000 clones, none seen once only. The sample comprised lesional skin. The receptors stem from a C3H/HeJ mouse with alopecia areata. The MHC haplotype of the strain is H2-k.

Details on this clone: The genes are named according to mouse. Coverage ceases 4 residues before the CDR3 finishes, and the germline J gene fills in the end. The rearrangement uses TRBV13-3 and TRBJ1-4, with TRBD1 identical over 8 bases. This CDR3 region has 15 residues. Germline V gene sequence: CDR1 NNHDY, CDR2 SYVADS. The CDR3 bases that were read are TGTGCCAGCAGTGATGACCAGGGGGCCGGCGAA. Its translation: CASSDDQGAGE. The full-length CDR3 reads as CASSDDQGAGERLFF.

Note on this clone: Gene names follow the mouse nomenclature. The read terminates 4 residues before the CDR3 end, so the remaining end is supplied by the germline J gene. The J gene is TRBJ2-5, the V gene TRBV1, with TRBD1 identical over 8 bases. The CDR3 covers 13 residues. Per germline, CDR1 NSQYPW and CDR2 LRSPGD (reference sequence). The part of the CDR3 DNA that was read is TGCACCTGCAAGACAGGGGCGGGGGAC. It encodes CTCKTGAGD. The full CDR3 is CTCKTGAGDTQYF.

As regards this clone: Genes and germline come from the mouse. The CDR3 end is not reached by the read, which stops 4 residues before it; the germline J gene fills it in. The V and J genes are TRBV13-3 and TRBJ2-4, with D perhaps TRBD1 (7 bases). The germline gives CDR1 NNHDY, CDR2 SYVADS. This CDR3 spans 16 amino acids. V lost 0 bases and J lost 0, with 11 bases in between. CDR3 DNA (partial): TGTGCCAGCAGTGATGGCAGGGGGACTAGTCAAAAC. This gives the protein CASSDGRGTSQN. The whole CDR3 protein is CASSDGRGTSQNTLYF.

Points on this clone: Gene names are the mouse ones. The CDR3 end falls 4 residues outside the read, so it is completed with the germline J gene. The same CDR3 can be traced to other DNA sequences in this sample. The chain joins TRBV16 to TRBJ2-7, with D possibly being TRBD1 (5 bases). The V gene's germline CDR1 is SGHSA and CDR2 FRNQAP. This CDR3 contains 12 residues. V was shortened by 3 bases and J by 3 bases, with 6 bases between the two germline ends. The CDR3 bases that were read are TGTGCAAGCAGCTTGGACATCTAT. It specifies CASSLDIY. The CDR3 reads in full as CASSLDIYEQYF.

This clone has more than one count but fewer than ten. The listed genes are named as in mouse. With the read ending 4 residues before the CDR3 end, the germline J gene is used to fill in that end. The chain combines TRBV1 with TRBJ2-3; D remains ambiguous. CDR3 size: 15 residues. CDR1 is NSQYPW and CDR2 is LRSPGD in the germline V gene (reference sequence). Trimming stripped 1 base from V and 0 bases from J, with 8 bases between. The CDR3 loop reads CTCSAALRSAETLYF. The CDR3 bases that were read are TGCACCTGCAGTGCAGCTCTGCGTAGTGCAGAA.

This clone turned up a few times. Mouse germline and gene names are used. The read finishes 4 residues shy of the CDR3 end, and the germline J gene is used to complete it. This rearrangement joins TRBV13-3 to TRBJ2-5; 11 bases map to TRBD1. The germline V gene has CDR1 NNHDY and CDR2 SYVADS. This CDR3 is built from 17 residues. Germline trimming cut 4 bases from V and 0 bases from J; bases unmatched to any gene: 7. The CDR3 here is CASSSGQGAWNQDTQYF. Partial CDR3 DNA: TGTGCCAGCAGTTCCGGACAGGGGGCTTGGAACCAAGAC. Full variable domain (remainder filled in from reference TRBV13-3 and TRBJ2-5): EAAVTQSPRSKVAVTGGKVTLSCHQTNNHDYMYWYRQDTGHGLRLIHYSYVADSTEKGDIPDGYKASRPSQENFSLILELASLSQTAVYFCASSSGQGAWNQDTQYFGPGTRLLVL.

In this sample, this clone turned up a few times. The gene names here belong to mouse. Read data end 4 residues before the CDR3 end; the end is taken from the germline J gene. The chain uses TRBV19 and TRBJ2-7; 7 bases map to TRBD1. Germline CDR1 reads FNHDT; CDR2 reads SITEND (reference sequence). The CDR3 sequence is 12 residues long. The CDR3 DNA, read in part, is TGTGCCAGCACAACAGGGGCGTAT. Translating it yields CASTTGAY. Given in full, the CDR3 is CASTTGAYEQYF. Complete variable domain (other parts from reference TRBV19 and TRBJ2-7): GGIITQTPKFLIGQEGQKLTLKCQQNFNHDTMYWYRQDSGKGLRLIYYSITENDLQKGDLSEGYDASREKKSSFSLTVTSAQKNEMAVFLCASTTGAYEQYFGPGTRLTVL.

This clone was seen only a few times. At residue 13, the DNA translation does not agree with TCRdb's protein; the protein displayed here is the one encoded by the DNA. Gene names denote mouse genes. The CDR3 goes on 3 residues after the read ends, and that part is filled in from the germline J gene. The chain is built from TRBV13-3 and TRBJ1-3; 9 bases line up with TRBD1. CDR1 is NNHDY, CDR2 SYVADS, per germline. The J segment lost 4 bases and the V segment lost 0 bases, leaving 5 bases of the junction unmatched. The CDR3 extends over 16 amino acids. Incomplete CDR3 DNA: TGTGCCAGCAGTGATGTAACAGGGGGCGCGGGAAATACG. Its protein product is CASSDVTGGAGNT. The full CDR3 reads CASSDVTGGAGNTLYF. The full variable domain, in which reference TRBV13-3 and TRBJ1-3 provide the parts outside the CDR3, is EAAVTQSPRSKVAVTGGKVTLSCHQTNNHDYMYWYRQDTGHGLRLIHYSYVADSTEKGDIPDGYKASRPSQENFSLILELASLSQTAVYFCASSDVTGGAGNTLYFGEGSRLIVV.

This clone was observed a few times. The gene names here belong to mouse. The read terminates 4 residues ahead of where the CDR3 ends, so the germline J gene completes it. The J gene is TRBJ2-5, the V gene TRBV1; D gene ambiguous. The V gene's germline CDR1 is NSQYPW and CDR2 LRSPGD (reference sequence). Trimming removed 0 bases from V and 1 base from J, with 8 bases in between. This CDR3 has 15 residues. The sequenced CDR3 bases are TGCACCTGCAGTGCAGAAGATGGGTACCAAGAC. Protein: CTCSAEDGYQD. The full CDR3 is CTCSAEDGYQDTQYF.

To note about this clone: The TCRdb protein fails to match the DNA translation at residue 13; the protein reported here was translated from the DNA. These gene names are mouse names. The read comes to an end 3 residues before the CDR3 does, leaving the germline J gene to fill in the end. This chain uses TRBV13-2 with TRBJ1-6; 9 nucleotides line up with TRBD1. TRBJ1-6 is an open reading frame whose function is uncertain. Germline CDR1 is NNHNN and CDR2 is SYGAGS (reference sequence). The CDR3 loop spans 16 amino acids. Trimming cost V 0 bases and J 3 bases; bases outside gene matches: 1. CDR3 protein: CASGDDRGRYNSPLYF. The CDR3 DNA, read in part, is TGTGCCAGCGGTGATGACAGGGGGCGCTATAATTCGCCC.

About this clone itself: The gene names given are mouse names. The observed sequence ends 4 residues before the CDR3 terminus, with the missing tail filled in from the germline J gene. The genes are TRBV19 and TRBJ1-1; 8 bases align to TRBD1. Germline V gene sequence: CDR1 FNHDT, CDR2 SITEND (reference sequence). This CDR3 has 12 residues. The covered CDR3 bases are TGTGCCAGCAGTGACAGGGGAACA. Its translation is CASSDRGT. The whole CDR3 region reads CASSDRGTEVFF.

This clone has only a few counts. All gene names here are mouse names. Read data end 4 residues before the CDR3 end; the end is taken from the germline J gene. V and J are TRBV13-3 and TRBJ2-3; 8 positions match TRBD2. J gave up 2 bases and V 0 bases, and 8 bases lay outside the gene matches. Germline lookup yields CDR1 NNHDY and CDR2 SYVADS. The CDR3 sequence is 17 residues long. The CDR3 bases that were read are TGTGCCAGCAGTGATGCTGGGGGGAAAGTAGATGCAGAA. Its translation is CASSDAGGKVDAE. The entire CDR3 sequence reads CASSDAGGKVDAETLYF.

This clone was recorded a few times. Gene names are mouse gene names. Sequencing ends 4 residues short of the CDR3 end; the germline J gene provides the rest. V usage is TRBV13-2 and J usage is TRBJ1-2, with 8 positions matching TRBD1. The CDR3 extends over 15 amino acids. The J segment lost 1 base and the V segment lost 0 bases, leaving 2 bases of the junction unmatched. CDR1 and CDR2 (germline): NNHNN, SYGAGS (reference sequence). Incomplete CDR3 DNA: TGTGCCAGCGGTGATGAAGGACAGGGAAACTCC. Translating gives CASGDEGQGNS. The CDR3, in full, reads CASGDEGQGNSDYTF.

This clone was observed a few times. Here the gene names and germline are mouse. The read ends 4 residues shy of where the CDR3 ends; the end is completed using the germline J gene. The chain joins TRBV29 to TRBJ2-5, with D hard to call. Germline assignment: CDR1 MSHET and CDR2 SYDVDS. The CDR3 is 10 amino acids. The sequenced part of the CDR3 DNA is TGTGCTAGCAGAGGGGAC. Translating gives CASRGD. In full, the CDR3 is CASRGDTQYF.